This T cell receptor beta chain was identified in a study of blood T cell repertoires in COVID-19. For the study at large: Both acute and convalescent COVID-19 samples were obtained from the United States, Italy and Spain. Nucleic acid was either cDNA or gDNA, and it came from T cells, B-cell-depleted T cells, or PBMCs.

This clone turned up a few times. As processed by the authors: Reference gene primer amplification in the assay estimated nucleated cell counts. Profiled with immunoSEQ multiplex PCR; TCRdb holds only in-frame clones, not every one. Clonal size and the V and J genes are those of that table, whereas D and trimming came from the DNA. Of about 22,000 clones listed, 80% to 95% are singletons. This clonotype was sampled from a woman aged 70-85 years with active COVID-19. The sequenced sample was peripheral blood.

The CDR3 sequence is CASSQEGRTEAFF. The CDR3 DNA follows: TGTGCCAGCAGCCAAGAAGGGAGAACTGAAGCTTTCTTT. The chain couples TRBV3-1 (or the pseudogene TRBV3-2) to TRBJ1-1; D gene unclear. The CDR3 is made up of 13 amino acids. Between the trimmed V and J ends, which lost 0 bases and 5 bases, there was a span of 7 bases. Per germline, CDR1 LGHDT and CDR2 YNNKEL (reference sequence).